The text below deals with one T cell receptor (beta chain). The sample originates from a study of blood T cell repertoires in COVID-19. For the study at large: PBMCs, B-cell-depleted T cells, or T cells were the source of the cDNA or gDNA that made up the material.

V shed 4 bases and J shed 9 bases, with 11 bases lying between them. The CDR3 spans 11 residues. Germline CDR1 reads SGHRS; CDR2 reads YFSETQ. Data came from immunoSEQ multiplex PCR; TCRdb stores just in-frame clones and leaves some out. The sample consists of roughly 310,000 clones, 70% to 90% of them appearing once. The sequencing sample was made of peripheral blood. This receptor was identified in a woman between 50 and 59 years old with active or convalescent COVID-19. This chain uses TRBV5-1 with TRBJ2-7; D gene unclear. CDR3 amino acids: CASSGETGQYF. The DNA for the CDR3 is TGCGCCAGCAGCGGTGAGACGGGGCAGTACTTC.